This TCR beta chain was captured in a study of blood T cell repertoires in COVID-19. Turning to the study itself: There were acute and convalescent COVID-19 samples, and they came from the United States, Italy and Spain.

How the authors handled the data: For nucleated cells, counts were estimated from reference gene primer amplification. Generated by immunoSEQ multiplex PCR, the TCRdb table keeps only in-frame clones and is missing some. V and J calls and clone size are given by that table; D and trimming were obtained from the DNA. The data show 90,000 to 120,000 clones, 70% to 90% seen once. The germline V gene encodes CDR1 MDHEN and CDR2 SYDVKM. The CDR3 runs to 13 residues. The V gene lost 5 bases and the J gene lost 3 bases, with 7 bases spanning the gap. The sequence came from a human donor in a cohort sampled during active COVID-19. V and J are TRBV28 and TRBJ2-2; D remains ambiguous. Sequencing used peripheral blood. The CDR3 is CASSVPYTGELFF. The CDR3 DNA is TGTGCCAGCAGTGTTCCTTACACCGGGGAGCTGTTTTTT.